This entry lists 13 T cell receptor beta chains sequenced from one sample in a study of PD-L1 blockade in urothelial cancer. The time point here: peripheral blood 6 weeks after treatment start. Clones were sequenced by immunoSEQ multiplex PCR, and TCRdb holds only the in-frame ones, with some missing. The table shows under 85,000 clones, with more than 85% occurring only once. The material sequenced was PBMCs, taken around atezolizumab (anti-PD-L1) treatment. The receptor set was obtained from a woman aged 80 or over with urothelial cancer.

The rearrangement joins TRBV6-1 to TRBJ1-2; no firm D call. V was cut by 6 bases and J by 4 bases, with 12 bases left in between. CDR1 is MNHNS and CDR2 is SASEGT in the germline V gene. The CDR3 has 13 amino acids. CDR3 loop: CASRETGFYGYTF. CDR3 bases: TGTGCCAGCAGAGAGACCGGGTTCTATGGCTACACCTTC.

This chain links TRBV2 with TRBJ1-5, with D hard to call. Germline V gene lookup returns CDR1 SNHLY and CDR2 FYNNEI. The CDR3 has 14 amino acids. Trimming stripped 6 bases from V and 1 base from J, with 10 bases between. CDR3 sequence reads: CASSVFESNQPQHF. CDR3 nucleotides: TGTGCCAGCAGCGTTTTCGAGAGCAATCAGCCCCAGCATTTT.

The chain carries TRBV12-5 and TRBJ1-2, with 7 bases that match TRBD1. Germline-derived CDR1 and CDR2 are LGHNT and FRNRAP. The V gene end was trimmed by 4 bases and the J gene end by 6 bases; junction bases not matched to a gene: 8. This CDR3 has 14 amino acids. The CDR3 loop reads CASGSGDSWDGYTF. DNA for the CDR3: TGTGCTAGTGGTTCCGGGGACAGTTGGGATGGCTACACCTTC.

The chain is built from TRBV7-2 and TRBJ1-5; D might be TRBD1 (6 bases). V was clipped by 3 bases and J by 0 bases, with 12 bases between them. The CDR3 extends over 16 amino acids. Germline V gene lookup returns CDR1 SGHTA and CDR2 FQGNSA. CDR3 DNA: TGTGCCAGCAGCTTGACAGGTTTCTATAGCAATCAGCCCCAGCATTTT. As protein: CASSLTGFYSNQPQHF.

The V call is TRBV7-3, the J call TRBJ2-5, with a weak D call TRBD2 (5 bases). Germline values: CDR1 SGHTA, CDR2 FQGTGA. V was cut by 0 bases and J by 3 bases, with 17 bases left in between. The CDR3 has 17 amino acids. CDR3 sequence: CASSLTVEGATKETQYF. In DNA, the CDR3 is TGTGCCAGCAGCTTAACCGTAGAGGGAGCTACGAAAGAGACCCAGTACTTC.

This clone appeared a single time. The chain carries TRBV7-8 and TRBJ2-2; possible D gene TRBD2, 6 bases. Germline V CDR1 and CDR2: SGHVS, FQNEAQ. This CDR3 region has 16 residues. Trimming cost V 2 bases and J 4 bases, with 14 bases left between them. The CDR3 region has the DNA TGTGCCAGCAGCTTAATTATAGCGGAATCCACCGGGGAGCTGTTTTTT. Translated: CASSLIIAESTGELFF.

This chain uses TRBV28 with TRBJ2-5; possible D gene TRBD2, 6 bases. This CDR3 comprises 13 residues. From germline, CDR1 is MDHEN and CDR2 SYDVKM. Deletions cut 3 bases from V and 6 bases from J, with 11 bases between. The CDR3 bases are TGTGCCAGCAGTTTTGGCGGGATAAAGACCCAGTACTTC. Protein product: CASSFGGIKTQYF.

The chain links TRBV12-5 to TRBJ2-5, with TRBD1 identical over 12 bases. The trim removed 5 bases at V and 5 bases at J, leaving 6 bases unmatched. The CDR3 is 15 residues long. Germline V gene sequence: CDR1 LGHNT, CDR2 FRNRAP. The CDR3 nucleotides are TGTGCTAGTGGTCCCGGGACAGGGGGCCGGGAGACCCAGTACTTC. Residues: CASGPGTGGRETQYF.

The rearrangement links TRBV6-1 to TRBJ1-2, with D hard to call. CDR1 and CDR2 from the germline V gene are MNHNS and SASEGT. Trimming left V 3 bases short and J 5 bases short, with 16 bases between. CDR3 length: 15 residues. The chain's CDR3 is CASSEGSGTFYGYTF. The DNA for the CDR3 is TGTGCCAGCAGTGAGGGTAGCGGAACATTTTATGGCTACACCTTC.

This clone was counted between two and nine times. The V call is TRBV19, the J call TRBJ1-5; 7 nucleotides match TRBD1. V trimming: 8 bases; J trimming: 2 bases; junction bases outside the gene matches: 6. Looked up from germline, CDR1 is LNHDA and CDR2 is SQIVND (reference sequence). The CDR3 has 14 residues. The CDR3: CASDRQGGNQPQHF. In DNA form, the CDR3 reads TGTGCCAGTGATAGACAGGGAGGCAATCAGCCCCAGCATTTT.

The V and J genes are TRBV9 and TRBJ2-3; a weak D match, TRBD2 (6 bases). V was cut by 3 bases and J by 5 bases, with 22 bases left in between. This CDR3 comprises 17 residues. Germline CDR1 is SGDLS and CDR2 is YYNGEE. CDR3 sequence (DNA): TGTGCCAGCAGCGATCTGACCGGGACTCCCTCCGGAGATACGCAGTATTTT. Its protein is CASSDLTGTPSGDTQYF.

The V gene is TRBV27, the J gene TRBJ2-1; 12 bases map to TRBD2. With 0 bases clipped from V and 9 bases from J, the junction kept 6 bases outside the gene matches. The CDR3 runs to 16 residues. The V gene's germline CDR1 is MNHEY and CDR2 SMNVEV (reference sequence). In DNA, the CDR3 is TGTGCCAGCAGTTTATCCGCTAGCGGGAGGGCAGGTGAGCAGTTCTTC. Translated, it gives CASSLSASGRAGEQFF.

The chain combines TRBV9 with TRBJ2-5; 11 nucleotides align to TRBD2. The CDR3 covers 15 residues. Trimming took 2 bases from V and 2 from J; bases not matched to a gene: 2. In germline, CDR1 is SGDLS, CDR2 YYNGEE. The CDR3 sequence: CASSVASGRQETQYF. CDR3 in DNA: TGTGCCAGCAGCGTGGCTAGCGGGAGGCAAGAGACCCAGTACTTC.